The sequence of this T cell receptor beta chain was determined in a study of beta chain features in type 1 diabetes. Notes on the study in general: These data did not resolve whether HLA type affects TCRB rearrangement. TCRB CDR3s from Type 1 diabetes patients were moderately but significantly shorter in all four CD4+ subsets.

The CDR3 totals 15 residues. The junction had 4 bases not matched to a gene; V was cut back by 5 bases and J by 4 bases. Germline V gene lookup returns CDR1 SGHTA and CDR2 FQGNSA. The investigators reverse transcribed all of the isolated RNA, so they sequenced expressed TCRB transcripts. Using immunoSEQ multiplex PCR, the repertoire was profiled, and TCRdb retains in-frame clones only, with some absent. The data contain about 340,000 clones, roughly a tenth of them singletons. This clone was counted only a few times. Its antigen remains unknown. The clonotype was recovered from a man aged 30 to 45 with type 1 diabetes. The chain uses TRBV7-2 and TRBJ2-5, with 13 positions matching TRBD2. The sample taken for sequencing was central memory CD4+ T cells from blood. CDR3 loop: CASSTRTSGGETQYF. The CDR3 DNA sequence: TGTGCCAGCAGCACCCGGACTAGCGGGGGAGAGACCCAGTACTTC.